The 16 T cell receptor beta chains below were found in one sample sequenced in a study of OX40 agonist ivuxolimab in advanced cancers. Profiling relied on immunoSEQ multiplex PCR, and the TCRdb table lists in-frame clones only, not all of them. Of about 78,000 clones in the sample, 85% to 95% are singletons; the top ten hold approximately 3%. This specimen consisted of CD4+ or CD8+ T cells sorted from blood, obtained in a trial of the OX40 agonist ivuxolimab. The receptors come from an adult with an advanced solid tumor such as melanoma, head and neck, liver or kidney cancer.

The chain uses TRBV15 and TRBJ2-7; either TRBD1 or TRBD2 may fit D (6 bases each). From germline, CDR1 is LNHNV and CDR2 YYDKDF (reference sequence). V was trimmed by 0 bases and J by 3 bases, leaving 12 bases between them. The CDR3 loop spans 15 amino acids. The CDR3 loop reads CATSRDRGAVYEQYF. Written as DNA, the CDR3 is TGTGCCACCAGCAGAGATAGGGGGGCAGTCTACGAGCAGTACTTC.

This chain uses TRBV6-4 with TRBJ2-6; a possible D gene is TRBD1 (6 bases). Germline values: CDR1 MRHNA, CDR2 SNTAGT. V shed 6 bases and J shed 4 bases, with 13 bases lying between them. The CDR3 totals 15 residues. The CDR3 loop reads CASSTTGQGANVLTF. CDR3 DNA: TGTGCCAGCAGCACAACAGGGCAAGGGGCCAACGTCCTGACTTTC.

The chain combines TRBV5-6 with TRBJ1-1, with 9 bases that match TRBD1. The V and J ends lost 2 bases and 3 bases, in that order; junction bases with no gene match: 2. Germline values: CDR1 SGHDT, CDR2 YYEEEE. There are 14 residues in the CDR3. The CDR3 region has the DNA TGTGCCAGCAGCTTTGGACAGGGGCACACTGAAGCTTTCTTT. Translating it yields CASSFGQGHTEAFF.

The chain is built from TRBV2 and TRBJ1-6, with 7 bases matching TRBD1. Trimming removed 7 bases from V and 6 bases from J; junction bases left unmatched: 3. The CDR3 is made up of 13 amino acids. Germline V CDR1 and CDR2: SNHLY, FYNNEI. CDR3 protein: CASTGQTNSPLHF. In nucleotides, the CDR3 is TGTGCCAGCACGGGACAGACTAATTCACCCCTCCACTTT.

This chain uses TRBV19 with TRBJ1-2; D unresolved. Per germline, CDR1 LNHDA and CDR2 SQIVND (reference sequence). There are 16 residues in the CDR3. V lost 3 bases, J lost 4 bases, and 18 bases lay in between. The CDR3 nucleotides are TGTGCCAGTAGTATTCTCCGACCGGCCTTGGGCTATGGCTACACCTTC. The encoded protein is CASSILRPALGYGYTF.

The chain recombines TRBV4-1 with TRBJ1-4, with a tentative D call TRBD1 (6 bases). The V gene's germline CDR1 is MGHRA and CDR2 YSYEKL. Trimming cost V 0 bases and J 3 bases, with 11 bases left between them. The CDR3 length is 16 residues. The CDR3 DNA reads TGCGCCAGCAGCCAAGAAATGGGGGCGGCTAATGAAAAACTGTTTTTT. It translates to CASSQEMGAANEKLFF.

The chain is built from TRBV6-1 and TRBJ2-5; the D gene is possibly TRBD2 (6 bases). Germline values: CDR1 MNHNS, CDR2 SASEGT. V dropped 4 bases and J dropped 5 bases, with 11 bases sitting between them. The CDR3 loop spans 13 amino acids. Here the CDR3 DNA reads TGTGCCAGCAGTGGGGGGGTTTGGGAGACCCAGTACTTC. As protein: CASSGGVWETQYF.

The chain links TRBV5-1 to TRBJ2-5; 7 nucleotides agree with TRBD1. J lost 2 bases, V lost 4 bases, and 5 bases had no gene match. This CDR3 is built from 14 residues. Germline CDR1 is SGHRS and CDR2 is YFSETQ. The CDR3 DNA reads as TGCGCCAGCAGCACGGGACAGCAACAAGAGACCCAGTACTTC. It specifies CASSTGQQQETQYF.

The gene calls are TRBV4-1 and TRBJ2-7, with D possibly being TRBD1 (7 bases). The CDR3 consists of 16 residues. V was trimmed by 4 bases and J by 2 bases, leaving 18 bases between them. Germline CDR1 reads MGHRA; CDR2 reads YSYEKL. Written as DNA, the CDR3 is TGCGCCAGCAGCCGGGAATTCACAGGGGAGGCCTACGAGCAGTACTTC. Amino acid sequence: CASSREFTGEAYEQYF.

V and J are TRBV18 and TRBJ2-7; D perhaps matches TRBD2 (5 bases). Trimming cost V 0 bases and J 2 bases, with 14 bases left between them. The germline CDR1 and CDR2 sequences are KGHSH and LQKENI. The CDR3 totals 16 residues. CDR3 DNA: TGTGCCAGCTCACCACCGACCGGAGGAAACCCCTACGAGCAGTACTTC. Translation gives CASSPPTGGNPYEQYF.

CDR3 sequence (DNA): TGTGCCAGCAGTGAAAACAGGTCTAATCAGCCCCAGCATTTT. This translates into CASSENRSNQPQHF. The chain combines TRBV2 with TRBJ1-5; tentative D call: TRBD1 (5 bases). Between the trimmed V and J ends, which lost 2 bases and 4 bases, there was a span of 9 bases. CDR1 SNHLY and CDR2 FYNNEI come from the germline V gene. This CDR3 has 14 residues. Variable domain in full (rest from reference TRBV2 and TRBJ1-5): EPEVTQTPSHQVTQMGQEVILRCVPISNHLYFYWYRQILGQKVEFLVSFYNNEISEKSEIFDDQFSVERPDGSNFTLKIRSTKLEDSAMYFCASSENRSNQPQHFGDGTRLSIL.

Comments on this clone: This specimen includes other DNA sequences encoding the same CDR3. The rearrangement joins TRBV7-9 to TRBJ2-7, with D unclear. The CDR3 totals 12 residues. Deletions cut 5 bases from V and 6 bases from J, with 11 bases between. Germline V gives CDR1 SEHNR, CDR2 FQNEAQ (reference sequence). The CDR3 nucleotides are TGTGCCAGCAGCAGGCCGGTGGGCGAGCAGTACTTC. It encodes CASSRPVGEQYF.

J is TRBJ2-6 and V is TRBV19; D possibly corresponds to TRBD1 (5 bases). The germline gives CDR1 LNHDA, CDR2 SQIVND (reference sequence). V was cut by 0 bases and J by 0 bases, with 12 bases left in between. This CDR3 spans 18 amino acids. The CDR3 loop reads CASSIDYRRSSGANVLTF. Here the CDR3 DNA reads TGTGCCAGTAGTATAGATTACAGGCGGAGCTCTGGGGCCAACGTCCTGACTTTC.

The V call is TRBV10-3, the J call TRBJ1-2; 9 bases line up with TRBD1. The germline CDR1 and CDR2 sequences are ENHRY and SYGVKD. The CDR3 runs 14 residues. J was trimmed by 10 bases and V by 7 bases; bases with no gene match: 13. The CDR3: CAITRDREGVDYTF. DNA of the CDR3: TGTGCCATCACTCGGGACAGGGAGGGTGTTGACTACACCTTC.

The V gene is TRBV5-1, the J gene TRBJ1-2; the match to TRBD1 covers 8 bases. V trimming: 4 bases; J trimming: 2 bases; junction bases outside the gene matches: 7. CDR3 length: 15 amino acids. Per germline, CDR1 SGHRS and CDR2 YFSETQ. The chain's CDR3 is CASSAWTGINYGYTF. CDR3 in DNA: TGCGCCAGCAGCGCCTGGACAGGGATAAACTATGGCTACACCTTC. Looking up the rest from reference TRBV5-1 and TRBJ1-2 gives the full variable domain: KAGVTQTPRYLIKTRGQQVTLSCSPISGHRSVSWYQQTPGQGLQFLFEYFSETQRNKGNFPGRFSGRQFSNSRSEMNVSTLELGDSALYLCASSAWTGINYGYTFGSGTRLTVV.

This clone has just one count. The J gene is TRBJ2-3, the V gene TRBV27; D is unclear. Looked up from germline, CDR1 is MNHEY and CDR2 is SMNVEV (reference sequence). V was shortened by 0 bases and J by 7 bases, with 23 bases between the two germline ends. The CDR3 covers 18 residues. CDR3 bases: TGTGCCAGCAGTTTATCGCCGATACGACGGCCGATGGGCTATACGCAGTATTTT. Translation gives CASSLSPIRRPMGYTQYF.